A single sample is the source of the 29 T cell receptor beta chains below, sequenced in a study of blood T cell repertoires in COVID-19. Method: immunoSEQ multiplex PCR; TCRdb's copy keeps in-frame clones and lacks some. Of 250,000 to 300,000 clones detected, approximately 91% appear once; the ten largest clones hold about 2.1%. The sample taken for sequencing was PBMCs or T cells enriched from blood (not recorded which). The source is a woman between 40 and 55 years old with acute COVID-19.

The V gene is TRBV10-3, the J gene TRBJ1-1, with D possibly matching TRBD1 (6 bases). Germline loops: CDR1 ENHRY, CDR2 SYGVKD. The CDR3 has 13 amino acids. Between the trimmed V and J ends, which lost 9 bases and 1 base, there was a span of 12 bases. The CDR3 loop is CAIRWTANTEAFF. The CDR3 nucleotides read TGTGCCATAAGATGGACAGCGAACACTGAAGCTTTCTTT.

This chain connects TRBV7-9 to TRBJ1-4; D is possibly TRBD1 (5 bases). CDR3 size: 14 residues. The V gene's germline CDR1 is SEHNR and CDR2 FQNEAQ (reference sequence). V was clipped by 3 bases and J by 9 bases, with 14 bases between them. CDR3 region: CASSLGQGIQKLFF. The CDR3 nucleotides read TGTGCCAGCAGCTTGGGTCAGGGTATTCAAAAACTGTTTTTT.

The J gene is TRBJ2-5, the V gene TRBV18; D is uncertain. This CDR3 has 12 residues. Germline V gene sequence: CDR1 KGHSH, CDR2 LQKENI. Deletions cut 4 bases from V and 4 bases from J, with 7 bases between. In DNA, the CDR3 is TGTGCCAGCTCACTGACGGGAGAGACCCAGTACTTC. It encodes CASSLTGETQYF. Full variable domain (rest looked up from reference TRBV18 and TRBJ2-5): NAGVMQNPRHLVRRRGQEARLRCSPMKGHSHVYWYRQLPEEGLKFMVYLQKENIIDESGMPKERFSAEFPKEGPSILRIQQVVRGDSAAYFCASSLTGETQYFGPGTRLLVL.

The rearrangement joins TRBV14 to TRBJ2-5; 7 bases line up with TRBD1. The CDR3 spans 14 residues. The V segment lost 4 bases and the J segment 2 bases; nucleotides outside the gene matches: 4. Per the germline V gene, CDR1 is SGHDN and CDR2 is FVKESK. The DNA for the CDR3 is TGTGCCAGCAGCCGCAGGGGGTTGCAAGAGACCCAGTACTTC. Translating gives CASSRRGLQETQYF.

The CDR3 DNA reads TGTGCCAGCAGCCAAGGGGGAGGGTTCGACTATGGCTACACCTTC. It encodes CASSQGGGFDYGYTF. The chain is built from TRBV3-1 (or the pseudogene TRBV3-2) and TRBJ1-2; D not certain. The CDR3 extends over 15 amino acids. Per the germline V gene, CDR1 is LGHDT and CDR2 is YNNKEL (reference sequence). With 1 base removed from V and 3 bases from J, the gap between germline ends came to 12 bases.

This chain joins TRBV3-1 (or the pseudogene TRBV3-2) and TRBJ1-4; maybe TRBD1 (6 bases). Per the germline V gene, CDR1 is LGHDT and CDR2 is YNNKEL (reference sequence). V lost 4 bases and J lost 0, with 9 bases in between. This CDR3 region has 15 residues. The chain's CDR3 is CASSPGATTNEKLFF. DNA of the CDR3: TGTGCCAGCAGCCCAGGGGCGACAACTAATGAAAAACTGTTTTTT.

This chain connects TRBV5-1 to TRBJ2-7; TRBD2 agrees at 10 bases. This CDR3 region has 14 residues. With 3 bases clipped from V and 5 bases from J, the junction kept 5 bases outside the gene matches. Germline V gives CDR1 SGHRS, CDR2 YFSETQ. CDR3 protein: CASSSGTSADEQYF. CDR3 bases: TGCGCCAGCAGCTCCGGGACTAGCGCGGACGAGCAGTACTTC.

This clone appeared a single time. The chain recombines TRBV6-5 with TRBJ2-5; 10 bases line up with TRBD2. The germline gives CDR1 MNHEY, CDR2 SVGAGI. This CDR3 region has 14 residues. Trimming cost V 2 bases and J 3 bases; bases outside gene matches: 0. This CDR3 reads CASSYLAGEETQYF. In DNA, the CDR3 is TGTGCCAGCAGTTACCTAGCGGGAGAAGAGACCCAGTACTTC.

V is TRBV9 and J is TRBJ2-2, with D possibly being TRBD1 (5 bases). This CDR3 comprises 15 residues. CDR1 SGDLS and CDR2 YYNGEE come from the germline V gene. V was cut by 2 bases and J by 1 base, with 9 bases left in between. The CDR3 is CASSVGHVNTGELFF. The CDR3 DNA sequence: TGTGCCAGCAGCGTGGGGCACGTGAACACCGGGGAGCTGTTTTTT.

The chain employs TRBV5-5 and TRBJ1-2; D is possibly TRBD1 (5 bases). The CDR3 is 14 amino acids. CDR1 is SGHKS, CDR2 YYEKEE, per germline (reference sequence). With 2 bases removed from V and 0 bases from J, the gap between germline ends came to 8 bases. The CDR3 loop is CASSFRASNYGYTF. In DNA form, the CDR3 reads TGTGCCAGCAGCTTCAGGGCCTCTAACTATGGCTACACCTTC.

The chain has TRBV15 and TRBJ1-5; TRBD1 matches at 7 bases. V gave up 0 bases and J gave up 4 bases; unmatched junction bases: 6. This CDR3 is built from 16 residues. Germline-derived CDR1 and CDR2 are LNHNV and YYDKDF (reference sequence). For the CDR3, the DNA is TGTGCCACCAGCAGAGATGAGGGGGCCGTGAATCAGCCCCAGCATTTT. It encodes CATSRDEGAVNQPQHF.

CDR3 region: CASSHRAGTGDNEKLFF. Written as DNA, the CDR3 is TGCGCCAGCAGCCACCGAGCCGGGACAGGCGACAATGAAAAACTGTTTTTT. The chain joins TRBV4-1 to TRBJ1-4; 8 bases agree with TRBD1. Trimming at V came to 3 bases and at J to 5 bases, leaving 11 bases not matched to a gene. The CDR3 runs to 17 residues. Germline V gene sequence: CDR1 MGHRA, CDR2 YSYEKL.

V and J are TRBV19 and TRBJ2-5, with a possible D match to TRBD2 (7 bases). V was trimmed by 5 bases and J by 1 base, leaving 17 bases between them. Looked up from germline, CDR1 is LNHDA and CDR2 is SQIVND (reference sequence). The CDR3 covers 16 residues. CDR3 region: CASSSASRGAQETQYF. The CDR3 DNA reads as TGTGCCAGTAGTTCAGCCAGCCGGGGGGCCCAAGAGACCCAGTACTTC.

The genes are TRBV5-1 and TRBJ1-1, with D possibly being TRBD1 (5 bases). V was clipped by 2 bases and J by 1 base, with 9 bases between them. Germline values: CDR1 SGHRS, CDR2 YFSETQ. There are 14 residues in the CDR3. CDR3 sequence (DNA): TGCGCCAGCAGCTTCACAGGTGAGAACACTGAAGCTTTCTTT. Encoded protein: CASSFTGENTEAFF.

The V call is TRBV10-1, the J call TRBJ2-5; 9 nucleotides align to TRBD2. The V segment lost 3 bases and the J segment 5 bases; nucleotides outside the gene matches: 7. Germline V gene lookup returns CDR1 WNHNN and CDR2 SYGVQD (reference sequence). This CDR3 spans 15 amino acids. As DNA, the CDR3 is TGCGCCAGCAGTGAAGGGGATAGCGGGAGTGAGACCCAGTACTTC. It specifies CASSEGDSGSETQYF.

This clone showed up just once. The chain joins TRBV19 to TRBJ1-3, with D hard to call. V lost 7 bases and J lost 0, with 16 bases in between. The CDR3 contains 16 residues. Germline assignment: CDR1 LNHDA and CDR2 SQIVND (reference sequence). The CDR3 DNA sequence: TGTGCCAGTACGTCGGCTACCCGGAGCTCTGGAAACACCATATATTTT. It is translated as CASTSATRSSGNTIYF.

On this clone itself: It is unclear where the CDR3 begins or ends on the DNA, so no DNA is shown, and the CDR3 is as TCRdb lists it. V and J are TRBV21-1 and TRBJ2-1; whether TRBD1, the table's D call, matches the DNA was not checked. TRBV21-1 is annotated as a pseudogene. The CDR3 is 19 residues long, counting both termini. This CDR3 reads CASSKVRCFGQGIRGEQFF.

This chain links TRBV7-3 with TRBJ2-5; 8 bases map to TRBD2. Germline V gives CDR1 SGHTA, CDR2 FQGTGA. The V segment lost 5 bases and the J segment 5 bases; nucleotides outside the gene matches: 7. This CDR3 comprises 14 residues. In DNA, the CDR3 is TGTGCCAGCAGCCCAAGCGGGAGTGCGGAGACCCAGTACTTC. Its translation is CASSPSGSAETQYF.

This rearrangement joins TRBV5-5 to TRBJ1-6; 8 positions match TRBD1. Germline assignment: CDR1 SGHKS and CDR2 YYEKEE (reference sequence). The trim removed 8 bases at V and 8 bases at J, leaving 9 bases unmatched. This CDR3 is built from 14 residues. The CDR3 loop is CASQPGQAYSPLHF. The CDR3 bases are TGTGCCAGTCAACCGGGACAGGCATATTCACCCCTCCACTTT.

CDR3 bases: TGTGCCAGCAGTCCCACCGGGGTTCCTAATGAAAAACTGTTTTTT. It is translated as CASSPTGVPNEKLFF. The genes are TRBV6-2 or TRBV6-3 and TRBJ1-4; no firm D call. Germline V gives CDR1 MNHEY, CDR2 SVGEGT. V lost 5 bases and J 3 bases, leaving 13 bases between the germline ends. This CDR3 is built from 15 residues.

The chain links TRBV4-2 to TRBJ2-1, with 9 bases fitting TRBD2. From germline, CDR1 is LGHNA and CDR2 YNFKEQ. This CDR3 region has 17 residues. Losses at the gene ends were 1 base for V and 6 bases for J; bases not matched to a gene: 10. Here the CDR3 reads CASSQVIGGRASNEQFF. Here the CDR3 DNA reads TGTGCCAGCAGCCAAGTAATAGGCGGGAGGGCCTCCAATGAGCAGTTCTTC.

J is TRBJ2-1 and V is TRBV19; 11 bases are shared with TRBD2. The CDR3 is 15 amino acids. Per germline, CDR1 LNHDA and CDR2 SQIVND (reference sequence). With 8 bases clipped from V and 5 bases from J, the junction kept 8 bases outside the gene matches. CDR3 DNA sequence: TGTGCCAGTTTTGGTAGCGGGGGGGCAAACAATGAGCAGTTCTTC. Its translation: CASFGSGGANNEQFF.

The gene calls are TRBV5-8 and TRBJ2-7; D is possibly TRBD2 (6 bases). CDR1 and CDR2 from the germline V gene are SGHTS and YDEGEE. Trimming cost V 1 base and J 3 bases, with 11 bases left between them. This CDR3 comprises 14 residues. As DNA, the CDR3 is TGTGCCAGCAGCTTGAGGGAGGCGGACTACGAGCAGTACTTC. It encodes CASSLREADYEQYF.

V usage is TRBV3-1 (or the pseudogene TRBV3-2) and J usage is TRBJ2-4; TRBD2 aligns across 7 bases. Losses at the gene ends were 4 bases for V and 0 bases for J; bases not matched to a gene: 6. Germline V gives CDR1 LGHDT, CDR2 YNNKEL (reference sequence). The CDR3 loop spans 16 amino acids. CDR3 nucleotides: TGTGCCAGCAGCCTTAGCGGGTCATTAGCCAAAAACATTCAGTACTTC. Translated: CASSLSGSLAKNIQYF.

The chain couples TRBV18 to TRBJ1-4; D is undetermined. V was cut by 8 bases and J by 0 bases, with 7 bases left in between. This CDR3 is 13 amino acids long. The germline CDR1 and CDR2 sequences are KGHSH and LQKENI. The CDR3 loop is CASATATNEKLFF. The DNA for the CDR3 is TGTGCCAGCGCCACAGCAACTAATGAAAAACTGTTTTTT.

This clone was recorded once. The CDR3 DNA sequence: TGTGCCAGCAGCTTTACGAACACCGGGGAGCTGTTTTTT. This codes for CASSFTNTGELFF. The rearrangement joins TRBV11-2 to TRBJ2-2; D unclear. Deletions cut 3 bases from V and 0 bases from J, with 2 bases between. The germline gives CDR1 SGHAT, CDR2 FQNNGV. The CDR3 covers 13 residues.

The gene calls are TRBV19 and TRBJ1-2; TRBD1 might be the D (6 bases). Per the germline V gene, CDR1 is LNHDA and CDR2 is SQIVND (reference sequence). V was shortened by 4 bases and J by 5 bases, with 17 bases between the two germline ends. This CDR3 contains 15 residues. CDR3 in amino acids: CASSTYQTGNYGYTF. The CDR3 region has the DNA TGTGCCAGTAGTACCTACCAGACAGGAAATTATGGCTACACCTTC. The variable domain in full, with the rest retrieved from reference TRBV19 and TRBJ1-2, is DGGITQSPKYLFRKEGQNVTLSCEQNLNHDAMYWYRQDPGQGLRLIYYSQIVNDFQKGDIAEGYSVSREKKESFPLTVTSAQKNPTAFYLCASSTYQTGNYGYTFGSGTRLTVV.

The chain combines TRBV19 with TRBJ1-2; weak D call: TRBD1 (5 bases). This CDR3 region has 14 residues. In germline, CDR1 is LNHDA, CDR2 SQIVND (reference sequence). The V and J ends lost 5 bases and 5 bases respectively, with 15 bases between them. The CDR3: CASSFVTAPYGYTF. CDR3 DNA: TGTGCCAGTAGTTTTGTGACAGCTCCTTATGGCTACACCTTC.

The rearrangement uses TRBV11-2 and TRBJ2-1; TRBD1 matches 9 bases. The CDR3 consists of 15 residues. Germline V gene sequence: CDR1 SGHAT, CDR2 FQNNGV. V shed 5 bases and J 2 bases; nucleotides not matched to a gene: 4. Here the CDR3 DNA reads TGTGCCAGCAGCGACAGGACAGGGGCCTACAATGAGCAGTTCTTC. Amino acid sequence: CASSDRTGAYNEQFF. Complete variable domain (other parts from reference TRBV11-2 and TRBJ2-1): EAGVAQSPRYKIIEKRQSVAFWCNPISGHATLYWYQQILGQGPKLLIQFQNNGVVDDSQLPKDRFSAERLKGVDSTLKIQPAKLEDSAVYLCASSDRTGAYNEQFFGPGTRLTVL.